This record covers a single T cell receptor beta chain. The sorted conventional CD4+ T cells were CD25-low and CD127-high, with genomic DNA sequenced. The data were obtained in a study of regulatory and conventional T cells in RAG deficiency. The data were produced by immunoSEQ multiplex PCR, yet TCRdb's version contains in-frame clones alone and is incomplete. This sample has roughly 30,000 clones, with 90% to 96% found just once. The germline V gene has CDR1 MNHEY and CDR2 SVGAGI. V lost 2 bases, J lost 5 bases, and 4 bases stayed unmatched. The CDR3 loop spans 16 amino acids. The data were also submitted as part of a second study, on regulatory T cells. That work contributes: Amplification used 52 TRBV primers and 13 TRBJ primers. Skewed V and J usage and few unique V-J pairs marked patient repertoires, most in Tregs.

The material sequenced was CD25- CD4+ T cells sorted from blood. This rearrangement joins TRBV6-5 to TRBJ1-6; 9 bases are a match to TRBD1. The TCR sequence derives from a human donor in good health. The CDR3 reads CASSYPGTGNNSPLHF. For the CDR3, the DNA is TGTGCCAGCAGTTACCCCGGGACAGGGAATAATTCACCCCTCCACTTT.